This T cell receptor beta chain came from a study of a mutant IDH1 vaccine in newly diagnosed glioma. Study-level information: Therapy received beforehand was radiotherapy, temozolomide, or both, with most patients given both.

Here immunoSEQ multiplex PCR was the method, and the copy in TCRdb shows in-frame clones only, minus some. This sample yields some 20,000 clones, of which more than 75% are seen a single time; over 10% belongs to the top ten. Remarks on this clone: Its target is not known.

Findings and caveats of the study: Pseudoprogression appeared independent of alterations in top peripheral clonotypes.

Germline assignment: CDR1 SGHDT and CDR2 YYEEEE. Between the trimmed V and J ends, which lost 5 bases and 7 bases, there was a span of 12 bases. CDR3 length: 12 residues. Time point described: week 23, last vaccination. The vaccine gave 300 ug of a 20-mer mutant IDH1 peptide subcutaneously per dose. The chain carries TRBV5-6 and TRBJ2-5; no definite D call. This sample comprised PBMCs, obtained from a glioma patient whose treatment included an IDH1 peptide vaccine. The TCR was taken from a man aged 30 to 39 with glioma. CDR3 loop: CASSFNTWTQYF. The DNA for the CDR3 is TGTGCCAGCAGTTTTAACACGTGGACCCAGTACTTC.